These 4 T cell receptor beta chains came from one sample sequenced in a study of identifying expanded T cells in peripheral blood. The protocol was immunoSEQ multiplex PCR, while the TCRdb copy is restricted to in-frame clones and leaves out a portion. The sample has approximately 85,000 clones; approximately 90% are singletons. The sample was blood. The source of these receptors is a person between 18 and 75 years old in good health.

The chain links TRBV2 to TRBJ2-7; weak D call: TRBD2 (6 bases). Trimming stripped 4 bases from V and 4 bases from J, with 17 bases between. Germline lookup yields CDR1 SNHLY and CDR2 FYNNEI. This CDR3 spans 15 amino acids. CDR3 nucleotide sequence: TGTGCCAGCAGTGGGGAACTAGCTCCCGCTTACGAGCAGTACTTC. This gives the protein CASSGELAPAYEQYF. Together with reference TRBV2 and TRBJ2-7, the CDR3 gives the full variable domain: EPEVTQTPSHQVTQMGQEVILRCVPISNHLYFYWYRQILGQKVEFLVSFYNNEISEKSEIFDDQFSVERPDGSNFTLKIRSTKLEDSAMYFCASSGELAPAYEQYFGPGTRLTVT.

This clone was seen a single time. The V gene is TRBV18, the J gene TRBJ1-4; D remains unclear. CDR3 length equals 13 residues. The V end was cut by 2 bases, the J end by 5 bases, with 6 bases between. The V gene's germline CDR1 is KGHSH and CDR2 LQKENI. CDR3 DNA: TGTGCCAGCTCACCAGGGAGAAATGAAAAACTGTTTTTT. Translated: CASSPGRNEKLFF.

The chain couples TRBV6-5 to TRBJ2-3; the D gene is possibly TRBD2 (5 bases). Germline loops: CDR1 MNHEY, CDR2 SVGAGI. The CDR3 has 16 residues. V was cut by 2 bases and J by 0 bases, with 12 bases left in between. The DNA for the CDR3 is TGTGCCAGCAGTTACCTTTGGACTTCTAGCACAGATACGCAGTATTTT. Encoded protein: CASSYLWTSSTDTQYF.

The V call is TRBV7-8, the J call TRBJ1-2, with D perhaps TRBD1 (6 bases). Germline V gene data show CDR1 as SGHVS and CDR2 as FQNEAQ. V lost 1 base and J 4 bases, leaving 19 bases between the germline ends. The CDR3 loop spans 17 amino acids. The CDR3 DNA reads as TGTGCCAGCAGCTTAGACAGGGCGAGGGGAGCGGCCTATGGCTACACCTTC. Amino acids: CASSLDRARGAAYGYTF. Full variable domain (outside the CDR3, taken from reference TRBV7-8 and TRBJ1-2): GAGVSQSPRYKVAKRGQDVALRCDPISGHVSLFWYQQALGQGPEFLTYFQNEAQLDKSGLPSDRFFAERPEGSVSTLKIQRTQQEDSAVYLCASSLDRARGAAYGYTFGSGTRLTVV.